Listed below are T cell receptor beta chains from one sample, sequenced in a study of OX40 agonist ivuxolimab in advanced cancers. Clones were read by immunoSEQ multiplex PCR, and TCRdb kept only the in-frame ones, dropping some. There are about 22,000 clones in the sample; roughly 82% occur only once, and over 30% lies in the top ten. The input for sequencing was CD4+ or CD8+ T cells sorted from blood, taken in a trial of the OX40 agonist ivuxolimab. Every receptor here comes from an adult with an advanced solid tumor such as melanoma, head and neck, liver or kidney cancer. The CDR3 runs from the conserved cysteine through the conserved F or W. A D gene is named only where the DNA matches it firmly. Only some rows state a clone size, as once, few, many or a class for expanded clones.

D | J | V | size | CDR3 | DNA
NA | TRBJ1-1 | TRBV6-1 | NA | CASSGGGMMFTEAFF | TGTGCCAGCAGTGGGGGAGGGATGATGTTCACTGAAGCTTTCTTT
NA | TRBJ1-5 | TRBV5-4 | NA | CASSLQGLSQPQHF | TGTGCCAGCAGCTTACAGGGTTTATCTCAGCCCCAGCATTTT
NA | TRBJ2-5 | TRBV7-9 | NA | CASSLSGGASQETQYF | TGTGCCAGCAGCTTAAGTGGCGGGGCCTCCCAAGAGACCCAGTACTTC
NA | TRBJ2-3 | TRBV28 | NA | CASHGAGSRYTDTQYF | TGTGCCAGCCACGGGGCGGGCAGCCGCTACACAGATACGCAGTATTTT
NA | TRBJ1-1 | TRBV6-6 | NA | CASRSWGGTNTEAFF | TGTGCCAGCAGATCATGGGGGGGGACTAACACTGAAGCTTTCTTT
NA | TRBJ1-3 | TRBV5-5 | NA | CASSPIDGSGNTIYF | TGTGCCAGCAGCCCCATCGATGGATCTGGAAACACCATATATTTT
TRBD1 | TRBJ1-1 | TRBV7-9 | large | CASSLAGGQGEGPRAFF | TGTGCCAGCAGCTTAGCCGGGGGACAGGGAGAGGGCCCACGAGCTTTCTTT
NA | TRBJ2-1 | TRBV5-1 | few | CASSFSGEDNEQFF | TGCGCCAGCAGCTTTTCCGGGGAGGACAATGAGCAGTTCTTC
TRBD1 | TRBJ2-5 | TRBV2 | NA | CASSEFSGTGISQETQYF | TGTGCCAGCAGTGAATTTTCCGGGACAGGGATAAGCCAAGAGACCCAGTACTTC
NA | TRBJ2-7 | TRBV7-2 | NA | CASSLGRAYEQYF | TGTGCCAGCAGCTTAGGACGCGCCTACGAGCAGTACTTC
TRBD2 | TRBJ2-1 | TRBV6-1 | NA | CASSEAAVIAGLGNEQFF | TGTGCCAGCAGTGAAGCCGCGGTTATAGCGGGACTGGGCAATGAGCAGTTCTTC
NA | TRBJ1-1 | TRBV6-6 | NA | CASSYARQYTEAFF | TGTGCCAGCAGTTACGCGCGACAGTACACTGAAGCTTTCTTT
NA | TRBJ1-6 | TRBV5-6 | NA | CASSIGTRARSNSPLHF | TGTGCCAGCAGCATTGGGACCAGGGCTCGGTCTAATTCACCCCTCCACTTT
TRBD1 | TRBJ2-3 | TRBV15 | NA | CATSRDRDRDSHTDTQYF | TGTGCCACCAGCAGAGATCGGGACCGGGACAGCCACACAGATACGCAGTATTTT
TRBD2 | TRBJ2-3 | TRBV19 | NA | CASSIGRTSGPSTDTQYF | TGTGCCAGTAGTATAGGTAGGACTAGCGGGCCTAGCACAGATACGCAGTATTTT
NA | TRBJ2-1 | TRBV29-1 | NA | CSVAGNEQFF | TGCAGCGTTGCTGGCAATGAGCAGTTCTTC
NA | TRBJ1-1 | TRBV5-1 | few | CASSLLILRPFGTEAFF | TGCGCCAGCAGCTTGTTGATCCTCCGACCTTTTGGCACTGAAGCTTTCTTT